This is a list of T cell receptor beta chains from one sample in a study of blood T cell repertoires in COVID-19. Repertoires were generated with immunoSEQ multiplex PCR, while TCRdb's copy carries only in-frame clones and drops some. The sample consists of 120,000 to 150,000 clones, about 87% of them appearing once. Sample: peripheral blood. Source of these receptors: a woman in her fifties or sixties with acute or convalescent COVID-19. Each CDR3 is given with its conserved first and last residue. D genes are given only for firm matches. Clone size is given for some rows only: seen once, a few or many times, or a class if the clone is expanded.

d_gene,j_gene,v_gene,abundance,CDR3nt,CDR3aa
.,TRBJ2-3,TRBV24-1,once,TGTGCCACCAGTGAGAGACAGTTTACTAGCACAGATACGCAGTATTTT,CATSERQFTSTDTQYF
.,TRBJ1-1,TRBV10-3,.,TGTGCCATCAGGAACCCGGTGGGCGCTGAAGCTTTCTTT,CAIRNPVGAEAFF
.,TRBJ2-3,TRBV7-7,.,TGTGCCAGCAGCTCAGGCTTGGGGGGACAGGATACGCAGTATTTT,CASSSGLGGQDTQYF
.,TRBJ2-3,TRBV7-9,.,TGTGCCAGCAGCTTGGGGGGGCTCGGAGATACGCAGTATTTT,CASSLGGLGDTQYF
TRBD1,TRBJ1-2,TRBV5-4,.,TGTGCCAGCAGCTTGACGGACAGGGGGGATGGCTACACCTTC,CASSLTDRGDGYTF
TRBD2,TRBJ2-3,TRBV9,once,TGTGCCAGCAGCGTAGTAGCGGGGAGCACAGATACGCAGTATTTT,CASSVVAGSTDTQYF
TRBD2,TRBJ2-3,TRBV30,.,TGTGCCTGGAGTAGCGGGGCGGGGCGCACAGATACGCAGTATTTT,CAWSSGAGRTDTQYF
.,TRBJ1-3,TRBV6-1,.,TGTGCCAGCAGTGAAAACCCAGATCGAAACACCATATATTTT,CASSENPDRNTIYF
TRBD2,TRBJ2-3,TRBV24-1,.,TGTGCCACCAGTGATCCCTTTCAACTAGCGGGGGGTGTCACAGATACGCAGTATTTT,CATSDPFQLAGGVTDTQYF
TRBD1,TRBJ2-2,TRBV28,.,TGTGCCAGCAGTAGCCCCCGGGGACAGGGTCGAACCGGGGAGCTGTTTTTT,CASSSPRGQGRTGELFF
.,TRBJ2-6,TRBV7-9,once,TGTGCCAGCAGCATAGCTGCACTCTCTGGGGCCAACGTCCTGACTTTC,CASSIAALSGANVLTF
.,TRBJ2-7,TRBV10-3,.,TGTGCCATCAGTAAGGAGGGGGGAGGGTACGAGCAGTACTTC,CAISKEGGGYEQYF
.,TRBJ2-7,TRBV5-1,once,TGCGCCAGCAGCGGCAGAACCTACGAGCAGTACTTC,CASSGRTYEQYF
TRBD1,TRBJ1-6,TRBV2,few,TGTGCCGGTAATATGGACAGGGGGAATTCACCCCTCCACTTT,CAGNMDRGNSPLHF
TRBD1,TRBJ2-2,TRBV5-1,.,TGCGCCAGCAGCTTTACAGGGGGCGCCGGCGGGGAGCTGTTTTTT,CASSFTGGAGGELFF
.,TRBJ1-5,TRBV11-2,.,TGTGCCAGCAGCTCGGTTAGAGGAGCCGTGAATCAGCCCCAGCATTTT,CASSSVRGAVNQPQHF
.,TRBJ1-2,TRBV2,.,TGTGCCAGCACGGCAGGGGCGAACAACTATGGCTACACCTTC,CASTAGANNYGYTF
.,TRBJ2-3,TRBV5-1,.,TGCGCCAGCAGTCAAACTCGGGATACGCAGTATTTT,CASSQTRDTQYF
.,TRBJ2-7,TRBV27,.,TGTGCCAGCCGGGACACTACCTCCTACGAGCAGTACTTC,CASRDTTSYEQYF
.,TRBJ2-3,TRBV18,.,TGTGCCAGCTCGCTAACAGTGAGGGGCACAGATACGCAGTATTTT,CASSLTVRGTDTQYF
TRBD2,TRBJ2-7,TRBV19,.,TGTGCCAGTAGTACCCCCGGGGTAGCGGGGATTGACGAGCAGTACTTC,CASSTPGVAGIDEQYF
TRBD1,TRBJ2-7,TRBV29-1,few,TGCAGCGTTCTTCAGGGGGCCTACGAGCAGTACTTC,CSVLQGAYEQYF
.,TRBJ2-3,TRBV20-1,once,TGCAGTGCTAGCCCCGAGGATACGCAGTATTTT,CSASPEDTQYF
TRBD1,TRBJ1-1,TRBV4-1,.,TGCGCCAGCAGCTGGACAGGGGGGGGCACTGAAGCTTTCTTT,CASSWTGGGTEAFF
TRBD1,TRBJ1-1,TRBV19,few,TGTGCCAGTATTGCCGACAGGGGGCGTTTTAGGCCTGAAGCTTTCTTT,CASIADRGRFRPEAFF
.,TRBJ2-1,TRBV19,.,TGTGCCAGTAGTATGGGCCGGGGTTCCTACAATGAGCAGTTCTTC,CASSMGRGSYNEQFF
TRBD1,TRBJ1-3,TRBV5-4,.,TGTGCCAGCAGCTTGGGGACAGGGACGGGAAACACCATATATTTT,CASSLGTGTGNTIYF
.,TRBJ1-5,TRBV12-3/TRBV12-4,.,TGTGCCAGCAGGGGCAGGGTCAATCAGCCCCAGCATTTT,CASRGRVNQPQHF
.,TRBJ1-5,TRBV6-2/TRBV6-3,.,TGTGCCAGCAGTTACGGGGCAGGCTCCTACCTTAGGGGCAATCAGCCCCAGCATTTT,CASSYGAGSYLRGNQPQHF
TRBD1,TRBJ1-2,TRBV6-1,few,TGTGCCAGCAGTGAAGAGGGACAGGGGGTCTCTGGCTACACCTTC,CASSEEGQGVSGYTF
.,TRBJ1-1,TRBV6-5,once,TGTGCCAGCAGTTACGATGAGTGGACACTGCGTAATGGAGCTTTCTTT,CASSYDEWTLRNGAFF
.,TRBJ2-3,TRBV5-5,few,TGTGCCAGCAGCTTGAAGGGGGGGCCAGATACGCAGTATTTT,CASSLKGGPDTQYF
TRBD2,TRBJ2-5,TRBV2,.,TGTGCCAGCACTGGACTAGCGGGGGGTCAAGAGACCCAGTACTTC,CASTGLAGGQETQYF
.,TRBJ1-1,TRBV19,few,TGTGCCAGTAGTTCTCCCAGGGACTCCCGGGGAGCTGAAGCTTTCTTT,CASSSPRDSRGAEAFF
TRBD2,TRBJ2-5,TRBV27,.,TGTGCCAGCAGTTTAGGCGGGGGGGCGGAGACCCAGTACTTC,CASSLGGGAETQYF
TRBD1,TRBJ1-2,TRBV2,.,TGTGCCAGCAGAGTAGACAGGGGCGGTAGCTATGGCTACACCTTC,CASRVDRGGSYGYTF
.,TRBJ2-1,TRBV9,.,TGTGCCAGCAGCGATACAGGGCAGGGAGAGCAGTTCTTC,CASSDTGQGEQFF
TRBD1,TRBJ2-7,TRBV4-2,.,TGTGCCAGCAGCCAAGATCTTGCACAGGGGTACGAGCAGTACTTC,CASSQDLAQGYEQYF
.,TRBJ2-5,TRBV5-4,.,TGTGCCAGCAGCTTAGGCCTACTAGGTGGCGGAGAGACCCAGTACTTC,CASSLGLLGGGETQYF
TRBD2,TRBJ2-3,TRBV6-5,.,TGTGCCAGCACCCGTGTAGCGGGGCCCACAGATACGCAGTATTTT,CASTRVAGPTDTQYF
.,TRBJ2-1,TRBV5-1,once,TGCGCCAGCAGCTCAGCGGGACAGGAATTCTATGAGCAGTTCTTC,CASSSAGQEFYEQFF
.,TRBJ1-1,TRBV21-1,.,TGTGCCAGCAGCCTCACGGGAGCTTTCTTT,CASSLTGAFF
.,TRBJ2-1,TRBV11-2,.,TGTGCCAGCAGCTCCCCCAGGCGGGGCCCCTACAATGAGCAGTTCTTC,CASSSPRRGPYNEQFF
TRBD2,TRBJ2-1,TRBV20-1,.,TGCAGTGCTAGTAGACTAGCGGAAGACCTCTATGAGCAGTTCTTC,CSASRLAEDLYEQFF
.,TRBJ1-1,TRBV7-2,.,TGTGCCAGCAGCCTCTCGGGGGGCGCCTACACTGAAGCTTTCTTT,CASSLSGGAYTEAFF
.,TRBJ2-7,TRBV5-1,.,TGCGCCAGCAGCTTAACGAGCGGGTCCTACGAGCAGTACTTC,CASSLTSGSYEQYF